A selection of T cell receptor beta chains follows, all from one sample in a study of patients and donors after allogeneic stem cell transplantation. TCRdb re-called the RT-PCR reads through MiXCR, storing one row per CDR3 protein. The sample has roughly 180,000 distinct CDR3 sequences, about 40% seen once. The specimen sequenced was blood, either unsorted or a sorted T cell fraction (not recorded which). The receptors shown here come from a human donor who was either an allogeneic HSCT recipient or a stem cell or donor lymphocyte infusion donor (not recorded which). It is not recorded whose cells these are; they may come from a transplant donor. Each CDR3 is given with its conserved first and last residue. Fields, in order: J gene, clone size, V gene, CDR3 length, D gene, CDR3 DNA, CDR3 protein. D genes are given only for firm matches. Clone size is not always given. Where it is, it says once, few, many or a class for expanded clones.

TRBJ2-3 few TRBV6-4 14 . TGTGCCAGCAGTGTAACGGGCGAGGCAGATACGCAGTATTTT CASSVTGEADTQYF
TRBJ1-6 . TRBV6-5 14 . TGTGCCAGCAGTTACGGGGGAGGCAATTCACCCCTCCACTTT CASSYGGGNSPLHF
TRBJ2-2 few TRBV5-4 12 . TGTGCCAGCAGCGCGAACACCGGGGAGCTGTTTTTT CASSANTGELFF
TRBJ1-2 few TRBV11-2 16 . TGTGCCAGCAGCTTCGGCTTCGGGCCTCAAATGAGGGGCTACACCTTC CASSFGFGPQMRGYTF
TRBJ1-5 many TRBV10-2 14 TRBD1 TGCGCCAGCAGTGGGACAGGGGTAAATCAGCCCCAGCATTTT CASSGTGVNQPQHF
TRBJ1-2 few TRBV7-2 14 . TGTGCCAGCAGCTTAACAGGGCTCAACTATGGCTACACCTTC CASSLTGLNYGYTF
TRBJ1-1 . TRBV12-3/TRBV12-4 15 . TGTGCCAGCAGCCTCTGGTCGGGGGGGGTGACTGAAGCTTTCTTT CASSLWSGGVTEAFF
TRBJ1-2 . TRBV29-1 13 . TGCAGCGTTGCCCCCCTCGAGACCTATGGCTACACCTTC CSVAPLETYGYTF
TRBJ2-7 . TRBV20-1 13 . TGCAGTGCTAGAGAACTTCAGAAGGACGAGCAGTACTTC CSARELQKDEQYF
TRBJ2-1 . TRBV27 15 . TGTGCCAGCAGGATACGGGTAAGCTCCTACAATGAGCAGTTCTTC CASRIRVSSYNEQFF
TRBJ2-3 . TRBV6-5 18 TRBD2 TGTGCCAGCAGTTACCAATTCGGACAGCGGGAGTTTTTTGATACGCAGTATTTT CASSYQFGQREFFDTQYF
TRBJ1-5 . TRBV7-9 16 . TGTGCCAGCAGCTTAGTAACGGCTACCGGCAATCAGCCCCAGCATTTT CASSLVTATGNQPQHF
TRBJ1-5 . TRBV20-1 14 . TGCAGTGCCGTCTCCTGGGCCAGCAATCAGCCCCAGCATTTT CSAVSWASNQPQHF
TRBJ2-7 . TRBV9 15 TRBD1 TGTGCCAGCAGCGTTACGGGACAGGGTATGAACGAGCAGTACTTC CASSVTGQGMNEQYF
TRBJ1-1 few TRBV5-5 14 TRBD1 TGTGCCAGCAGCGCGTGGGGACAGGGGAATGAAGCTTTCTTT CASSAWGQGNEAFF
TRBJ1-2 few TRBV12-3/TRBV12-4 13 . TGTGCCAGCAGTTTAGGGAGAACGGATGGCTACACCTTC CASSLGRTDGYTF
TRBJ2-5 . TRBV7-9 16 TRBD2 TGTGCCAGCAGCTTACCCGGGACTAGCGGGAGAGAGACCCAGTACTTC CASSLPGTSGRETQYF
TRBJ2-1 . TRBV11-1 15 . TGTGCCAGCACCGCCGCCGGGAGTATCGACAATGAGCAGTTCTTC CASTAAGSIDNEQFF
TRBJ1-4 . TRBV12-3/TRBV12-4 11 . TGTGCCAGCAAAAAGCGGGAAAAACTGTTTTTT CASKKREKLFF
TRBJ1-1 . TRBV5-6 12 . TGTGCCAGCAGCCGGGGGAGGGATGAAGCTTTCTTT CASSRGRDEAFF
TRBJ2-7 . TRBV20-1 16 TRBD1 TGCAGTGCTAGAGGGCCCGAGGGACAGGTATCCTACGAGCAGTACTTC CSARGPEGQVSYEQYF
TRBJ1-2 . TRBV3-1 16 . TGTGCCAGCAGCCAAGAGATAGGGGTTTATTTTTACGGCTACACCTTC CASSQEIGVYFYGYTF
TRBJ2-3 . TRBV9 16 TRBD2 TGTGCCAGCAGCGTGGGACTAGCGCTTTACACAGATACGCAGTATTTT CASSVGLALYTDTQYF
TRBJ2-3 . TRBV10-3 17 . TGTGCCATCAGTGAGTCGAGGGGGAGGCCCTTCACAGATACGCAGTATTTT CAISESRGRPFTDTQYF
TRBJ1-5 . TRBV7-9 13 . TGTGCCAGCAGCCCTATAACGGATCAGCCCCAGCATTTT CASSPITDQPQHF
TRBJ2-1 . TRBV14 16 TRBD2 TGTGCCAGCAGCCAAGGGCGGGGACTAGCGGAAGATGAGCAGTTCTTC CASSQGRGLAEDEQFF